This paragraph reports one TCR beta chain. Germline is not matched at one junction end, which may reflect a read error. Constant-region priming of 500 ng total RNA yielded TCR beta cDNA. Three nested multiplex PCR rounds of slightly modified ARM-PCR generated TCR beta libraries. The first two PCR rounds, roughly 11 cycles each, used TRBV1-TRBV30 forward primers and a C-beta reverse primer. TCRdb re-called the multiplex PCR reads through MiXCR, storing one row per CDR3 protein. The sample holds 20,000 to 25,000 distinct CDR3 sequences, almost 80% seen once. The sample comes from a study of tumor-infiltrating lymphocytes in primary liver carcinoma. Germline V CDR1 and CDR2: SGHAT, FQNNGV. The CDR3 extends over 13 amino acids. The study co-extracted DNA and RNA from 20-30 mg of unsorted bulk tissue. All of the tumor samples contained over 75% viable tumor cells.

This clonotype was obtained from a young woman with primary liver carcinoma and hepatitis B virus infection. V usage is TRBV11-2 and J usage is TRBJ1-2; 7 nucleotides match TRBD1. What was sequenced was liver tumor tissue from sampling region 1. Subset noted: tumor region T1, superior pole. DNA for the CDR3: TGTGCCAGCACTCAGGGGGAGGGTGGAGACTACGCCTTC. It codes for CASTQGEGGDYAF.